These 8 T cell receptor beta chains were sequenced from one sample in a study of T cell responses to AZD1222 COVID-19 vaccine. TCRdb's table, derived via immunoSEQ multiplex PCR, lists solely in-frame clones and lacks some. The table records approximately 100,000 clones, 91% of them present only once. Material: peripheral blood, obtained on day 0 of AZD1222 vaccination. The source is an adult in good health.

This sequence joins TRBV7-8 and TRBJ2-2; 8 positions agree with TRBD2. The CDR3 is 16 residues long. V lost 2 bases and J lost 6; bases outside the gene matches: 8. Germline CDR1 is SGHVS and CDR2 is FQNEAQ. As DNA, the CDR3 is TGTGCCAGCAGCTTATCCTGGAGCGGGAGTTCCGGGGAGCTGTTTTTT. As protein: CASSLSWSGSSGELFF.

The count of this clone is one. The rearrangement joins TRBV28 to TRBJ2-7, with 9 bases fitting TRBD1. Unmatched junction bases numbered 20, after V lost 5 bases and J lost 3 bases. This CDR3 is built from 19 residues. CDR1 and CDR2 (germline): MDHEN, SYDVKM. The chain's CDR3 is CASSTRIPRDRVSLYEQYF. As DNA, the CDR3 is TGTGCCAGCAGTACCCGAATACCCCGGGACAGGGTGAGTCTCTACGAGCAGTACTTC.

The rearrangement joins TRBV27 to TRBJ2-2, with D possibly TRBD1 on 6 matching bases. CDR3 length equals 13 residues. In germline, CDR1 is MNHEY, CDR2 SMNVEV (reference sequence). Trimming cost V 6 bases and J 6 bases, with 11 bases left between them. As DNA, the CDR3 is TGTGCCAGCAGAACAGGGTTGGCCGGGGAGCTGTTTTTT. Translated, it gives CASRTGLAGELFF.

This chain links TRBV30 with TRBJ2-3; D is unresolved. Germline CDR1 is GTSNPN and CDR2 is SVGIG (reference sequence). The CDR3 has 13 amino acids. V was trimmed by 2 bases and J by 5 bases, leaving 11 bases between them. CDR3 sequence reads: CAWSPTQRDTQYF. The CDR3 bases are TGTGCCTGGAGTCCGACCCAAAGAGATACGCAGTATTTT.

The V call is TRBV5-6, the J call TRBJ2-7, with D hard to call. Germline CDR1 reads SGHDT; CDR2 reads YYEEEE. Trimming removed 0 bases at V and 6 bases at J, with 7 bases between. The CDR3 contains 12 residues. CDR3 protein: CASSLVGSEQYF. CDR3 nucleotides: TGTGCCAGCAGCTTGGTTGGCAGCGAGCAGTACTTC.

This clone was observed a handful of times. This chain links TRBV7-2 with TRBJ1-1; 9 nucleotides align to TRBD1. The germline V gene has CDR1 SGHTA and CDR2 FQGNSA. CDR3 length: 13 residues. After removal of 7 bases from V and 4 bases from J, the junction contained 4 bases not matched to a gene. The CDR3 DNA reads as TGTGCCAGCACGGGACAGGGACTCACTGAAGCTTTCTTT. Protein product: CASTGQGLTEAFF.

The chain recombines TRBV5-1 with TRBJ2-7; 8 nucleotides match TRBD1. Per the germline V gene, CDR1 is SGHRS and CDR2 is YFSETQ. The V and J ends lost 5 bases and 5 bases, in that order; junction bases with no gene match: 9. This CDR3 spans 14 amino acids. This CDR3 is CASRPLTGADEQYF. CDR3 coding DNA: TGCGCCAGCAGGCCTCTGACAGGGGCGGACGAGCAGTACTTC.

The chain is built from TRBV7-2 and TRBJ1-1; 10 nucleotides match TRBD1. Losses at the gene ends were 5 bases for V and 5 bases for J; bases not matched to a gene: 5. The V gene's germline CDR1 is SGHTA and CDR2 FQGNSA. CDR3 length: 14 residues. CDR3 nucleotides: TGTGCCAGCAGCCCGGACAGGGGGAGGACTGAAGCTTTCTTT. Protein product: CASSPDRGRTEAFF.